Below are 9 T cell receptor beta chains sequenced from a single sample in a study of T-cell reconstitution after alpha-beta-depleted transplantation in children. Preparation of the TCRbeta library used unique molecular identifiers. TCRdb independently ran MiXCR on the PCR reads; one entry per CDR3 protein. In the table there are about 980,000 distinct CDR3 sequences, under 30% of which are singletons. This specimen was PBMCs, mostly from graft donor cells, taken 360 days after TCRalphabeta/CD19-depleted stem cell transplant. Receptors were obtained from a boy less than two years old who had a stem cell transplant for SCID, so the T cells may come from the graft donor.

This clonotype has ten or more counts. The chain has TRBV29-1 and TRBJ2-6; unclear D gene. CDR1 and CDR2 from the germline V gene are SQVTM and ANQGSEA. CDR3 size: 13 residues. Trimming removed 6 bases at V and 2 bases at J, with 8 bases between. The CDR3: CSVRLTGANVLTF. The CDR3 nucleotides are TGCAGCGTCCGGCTTACTGGGGCCAACGTCCTGACTTTC. Drawing the rest from reference TRBV29-1 and TRBJ2-6, the complete variable domain is SAVISQKPSRDICQRGTSLTIQCQVDSQVTMMFWYRQQPGQSLTLIATANQGSEATYESGFVIDKFPISRPNLTFSTLTVSNMSPEDSSIYLCSVRLTGANVLTFGAGSRLTVL.

This clonotype has a handful of counts. This chain links TRBV12-3 or TRBV12-4 with TRBJ2-2; D perhaps matches TRBD2 (6 bases). The V end was cut by 10 bases, the J end by 2 bases, with 17 bases between. The CDR3 covers 15 residues. As DNA, the CDR3 is TGTGCCACCCCAGCAAGGCGGGGCAACACCGGGGAGCTGTTTTTT. It yields the protein CATPARRGNTGELFF.

This clonotype occurred a few times. The gene calls are TRBV5-1 and TRBJ1-1; D unclear. CDR1 SGHRS and CDR2 YFSETQ come from the germline V gene. Trimming shortened V by 4 bases and J by 2 bases, and 15 bases separated the two germline ends. The CDR3 is made up of 15 amino acids. CDR3 bases: TGCGCCAGCAGCACCCAGACCGTGGCCAACACTGAAGCTTTCTTT. This encodes CASSTQTVANTEAFF.

The chain recombines TRBV6-1 with TRBJ1-4; maybe TRBD1 (5 bases). The germline gives CDR1 MNHNS, CDR2 SASEGT. V was shortened by 6 bases and J by 0 bases, with 14 bases between the two germline ends. The CDR3 length is 16 residues. This CDR3 reads CASSDLDRPTNEKLFF. CDR3 nucleotides: TGTGCCAGCAGCGATCTCGACAGACCAACTAATGAAAAACTGTTTTTT.

This clonotype has a handful of counts. The chain has TRBV28 and TRBJ2-3; no firm D call. The germline V gene has CDR1 MDHEN and CDR2 SYDVKM. The length of the CDR3 is 15 residues. V was clipped by 3 bases and J by 4 bases, with 14 bases between them. CDR3 sequence (DNA): TGTGCCAGCAGTTTTGAGGTTCCGGCCGCAGATACGCAGTATTTT. It is translated as CASSFEVPAADTQYF. The whole variable domain, filled in from reference TRBV28 and TRBJ2-3, reads DVKVTQSSRYLVKRTGEKVFLECVQDMDHENMFWYRQDPGLGLRLIYFSYDVKMKEKGDIPEGYSVSREKKERFSLILESASTNQTSMYLCASSFEVPAADTQYFGPGTRLTVL.

The chain combines TRBV5-1 with TRBJ1-1; TRBD1 might be the D (5 bases). Trimming shortened V by 0 bases and J by 4 bases, and 16 bases separated the two germline ends. The CDR3 length is 16 residues. The germline V gene has CDR1 SGHRS and CDR2 YFSETQ. CDR3 sequence (DNA): TGCGCCAGCAGCTTGGAGGTAGGCAGGGTAAGCACTGAAGCTTTCTTT. This translates into CASSLEVGRVSTEAFF.

This clonotype has just a few counts. V gene TRBV7-3 combines with J gene TRBJ2-1; 8 bases are a match to TRBD1. Germline CDR1 SGHTA, CDR2 FQGTGA. The V gene end was trimmed by 5 bases and the J gene end by 9 bases; junction bases not matched to a gene: 3. The CDR3 sequence is 12 residues long. CDR3 region: CASSPQGAEQFF. The DNA for the CDR3 is TGTGCCAGCAGCCCCCAGGGGGCTGAGCAGTTCTTC. Drawing the rest from reference TRBV7-3 and TRBJ2-1, the complete variable domain is GAGVSQTPSNKVTEKGKYVELRCDPISGHTALYWYRQSLGQGPEFLIYFQGTGAADDSGLPNDRFFAVRPEGSVSTLKIQRTERGDSAVYLCASSPQGAEQFFGPGTRLTVL.

The CDR3 sequence is CSARQQSQETQYF. DNA of the CDR3: TGCAGTGCTAGGCAACAGTCCCAAGAGACCCAGTACTTC. The chain carries TRBV20-1 and TRBJ2-5; D is unresolved. This CDR3 has 13 amino acids. V shed 3 bases and J shed 1 base, with 9 bases lying between them. The germline CDR1 and CDR2 sequences are DFQATT and SNEGSKA (reference sequence).

The V and J genes are TRBV11-2 and TRBJ2-7; 7 nucleotides line up with TRBD1. Looked up from germline, CDR1 is SGHAT and CDR2 is FQNNGV. V shed 1 base, J shed 0 bases, and the junction held 6 bases outside the gene matches. This CDR3 is built from 16 residues. The CDR3 loop is CASSLGGQPSSYEQYF. CDR3 in DNA: TGTGCCAGCAGCTTAGGGGGACAGCCAAGCTCCTACGAGCAGTACTTC.